Listed below are T cell receptor beta chains from one sample, sequenced in a study of T-cell memory formation after mild COVID-19. Each CDR3 protein is one row after TCRdb ran MiXCR on the 5' RACE reads. Among around 320,000 distinct CDR3 sequences listed, roughly an eighth were seen once. Sequencing was carried out using PBMCs or a T cell subset sorted from them (not recorded which). Receptors originate from a man aged 18 to 35 who had mild COVID-19 (a few samples of this study predate the infection). Cell type and time point are not known. The CDR3 runs from the conserved cysteine through the conserved F or W. A D gene is named only where the DNA matches it firmly. Clone size is stated in some rows and not others, as once, few, many or a class when expanded.

d_call: .
j_call: TRBJ1-1
clone_size: .
v_call: TRBV5-1
cdr3_nt: TGCGCCAGCAGCTTGGAAGGGATCAGAGCTGAAGCTTTCTTT
cdr3_aa: CASSLEGIRAEAFF

d_call: .
j_call: TRBJ2-1
clone_size: few
v_call: TRBV20-1
cdr3_nt: TGCAGTGCCCGCGGGGACAGCTCCTACAATGAGCAGTTCTTC
cdr3_aa: CSARGDSSYNEQFF

d_call: .
j_call: TRBJ1-6
clone_size: few
v_call: TRBV7-9
cdr3_nt: TGTGCCAGCAGCTTAGCGTTGGTTAATTCACCCCTCCACTTT
cdr3_aa: CASSLALVNSPLHF

d_call: TRBD1
j_call: TRBJ2-5
clone_size: many
v_call: TRBV7-6
cdr3_nt: TGTGCCAGCAGCTTCAGGACAGGGGAATTAGAGACCCAGTACTTC
cdr3_aa: CASSFRTGELETQYF

d_call: .
j_call: TRBJ2-5
clone_size: many
v_call: TRBV5-1
cdr3_nt: TGCGCCAGCACCCAAGGGGAGGTCCGGGAGACCCAGTACTTC
cdr3_aa: CASTQGEVRETQYF

d_call: .
j_call: TRBJ1-3
clone_size: .
v_call: TRBV5-5
cdr3_nt: TGTGCCAGCAGCCCTCCCATAGGGGCTGGAAACACCATATATTTT
cdr3_aa: CASSPPIGAGNTIYF

d_call: .
j_call: TRBJ1-1
clone_size: few
v_call: TRBV20-1
cdr3_nt: TGCAGTGCTAGAGACTGGGCTGGGAACACTGAAGCTTTCTTT
cdr3_aa: CSARDWAGNTEAFF

d_call: .
j_call: TRBJ2-1
clone_size: .
v_call: TRBV5-4
cdr3_nt: TGTGCCAGCAGCTTCGGGCCTGGGGAAAATGAGCAGTTCTTC
cdr3_aa: CASSFGPGENEQFF

d_call: TRBD1
j_call: TRBJ2-4
clone_size: many
v_call: TRBV4-3
cdr3_nt: TGCGCCAGCAGCCAAGAAACAGGGGCCCACATTCAGTACTTC
cdr3_aa: CASSQETGAHIQYF

d_call: TRBD1
j_call: TRBJ1-5
clone_size: once
v_call: TRBV6-1
cdr3_nt: TGTGCCAGCAGTGGTTTGGGACAGTTCAATCAGCCCCAGCATTTT
cdr3_aa: CASSGLGQFNQPQHF

d_call: .
j_call: TRBJ1-2
clone_size: .
v_call: TRBV9
cdr3_nt: TGTGCCAGCAGCGATGACGCGGAACACTATGGCTACACCTTC
cdr3_aa: CASSDDAEHYGYTF

d_call: .
j_call: TRBJ1-5
clone_size: .
v_call: TRBV19
cdr3_nt: TGTGCCAGTAAACGACAGTTCTATAGCAATCAGCCCCAGCATTTT
cdr3_aa: CASKRQFYSNQPQHF

d_call: .
j_call: TRBJ2-5
clone_size: .
v_call: TRBV24-1
cdr3_nt: TGTGCCACCAGCGGTAGTGTGGTGGAGACCCAGTACTTC
cdr3_aa: CATSGSVVETQYF

d_call: TRBD2
j_call: TRBJ2-1
clone_size: many
v_call: TRBV7-2
cdr3_nt: TGTGCCAGCAGCTCCCTTATGCGGGGGGCGTACAATGAGCAGTTCTTC
cdr3_aa: CASSSLMRGAYNEQFF

d_call: .
j_call: TRBJ1-1
clone_size: .
v_call: TRBV3-1
cdr3_nt: TGTGCCAGCAGCCAAGGGGGCGGAATCACTGAAGCTTTCTTT
cdr3_aa: CASSQGGGITEAFF

d_call: TRBD2
j_call: TRBJ2-5
clone_size: .
v_call: TRBV7-2
cdr3_nt: TGTGCCAGCAGCTTAGGTCTAGCGGCCCAAGAGACCCAGTACTTC
cdr3_aa: CASSLGLAAQETQYF

d_call: TRBD1
j_call: TRBJ2-2
clone_size: .
v_call: TRBV5-5
cdr3_nt: TGTGCCAGCAGCCATCGATCGACAGGGGGCTCGCCCGGGGAGCTGTTTTTT
cdr3_aa: CASSHRSTGGSPGELFF

d_call: .
j_call: TRBJ2-5
clone_size: many
v_call: TRBV27
cdr3_nt: TGTGCCAGCAGTTCAGGGGCCGGTTTTGGGACCCAGTACTTC
cdr3_aa: CASSSGAGFGTQYF

d_call: .
j_call: TRBJ2-1
clone_size: few
v_call: TRBV6-6
cdr3_nt: TGTGCCAGCAGTTACGAGAATGAGCAGTTCTTC
cdr3_aa: CASSYENEQFF

d_call: .
j_call: TRBJ1-2
clone_size: .
v_call: TRBV12-3/TRBV12-4
cdr3_nt: TGTGCCAGCAGCTCCTGGGGGTTTGACTATGGCTACACCTTC
cdr3_aa: CASSSWGFDYGYTF

d_call: .
j_call: TRBJ1-1
clone_size: .
v_call: TRBV2
cdr3_nt: TGTGCCAGCAGTGAGCCCCCCCAGGGAACATTCGGCACTGAAGCTTTCTTT
cdr3_aa: CASSEPPQGTFGTEAFF

d_call: .
j_call: TRBJ2-3
clone_size: .
v_call: TRBV9
cdr3_nt: TGTGCCAGCAGCGTAGGGGGCAGCACAGATACGCAGTATTTT
cdr3_aa: CASSVGGSTDTQYF

d_call: TRBD1
j_call: TRBJ2-4
clone_size: .
v_call: TRBV3-1
cdr3_nt: TGTGCCAGCAGCCTCCAGGACAGGGGGGAAAACATTCAGTACTTC
cdr3_aa: CASSLQDRGENIQYF

d_call: .
j_call: TRBJ2-2
clone_size: .
v_call: TRBV29-1
cdr3_nt: TGCAGCGCCCCGACGGGGACGGGTTCCGGGGAGCTGTTTTTT
cdr3_aa: CSAPTGTGSGELFF

d_call: TRBD2
j_call: TRBJ2-7
clone_size: .
v_call: TRBV7-9
cdr3_nt: TGTGCCAGCAGCTCTCCAGCGGGGACCCGCTCCTACGAGCAGTACTTC
cdr3_aa: CASSSPAGTRSYEQYF

d_call: .
j_call: TRBJ2-5
clone_size: .
v_call: TRBV29-1
cdr3_nt: TGCAGCGTTGATAGACAGTATCAAGAGACCCAGTACTTC
cdr3_aa: CSVDRQYQETQYF

d_call: .
j_call: TRBJ1-1
clone_size: .
v_call: TRBV4-3
cdr3_nt: TGCGCCAGCAGCCGTTCGGGGGGCACTGAAGCTTTCTTT
cdr3_aa: CASSRSGGTEAFF

d_call: .
j_call: TRBJ1-4
clone_size: few
v_call: TRBV21-1
cdr3_nt: TGTGCCAGCAGCACGAGGACGGGAGGGGAAAAACTGTTTTTT
cdr3_aa: CASSTRTGGEKLFF

d_call: TRBD2
j_call: TRBJ2-4
clone_size: .
v_call: TRBV20-1
cdr3_nt: TGCAGTGCTAGGGGGGGGACTGTGTCTTCCGTGGCCAAAAACATTCAGTACTTC
cdr3_aa: CSARGGTVSSVAKNIQYF

d_call: .
j_call: TRBJ2-1
clone_size: .
v_call: TRBV29-1
cdr3_nt: TGCAGCGTTGAGAGGGGTCTCACCTACAATGAGCAGTTCTTC
cdr3_aa: CSVERGLTYNEQFF

d_call: .
j_call: TRBJ1-6
clone_size: .
v_call: TRBV6-2/TRBV6-3
cdr3_nt: TGTGCCAGCAGTTACGACGGGGGAACGTGGTCACCCCTCCACTTT
cdr3_aa: CASSYDGGTWSPLHF

d_call: .
j_call: TRBJ2-1
clone_size: many
v_call: TRBV7-9
cdr3_nt: TGTGCCAGCAGCTTAGTCTCCCTCAGCTCCTACAATGAGCAGTTCTTC
cdr3_aa: CASSLVSLSSYNEQFF

d_call: TRBD1
j_call: TRBJ1-1
clone_size: few
v_call: TRBV28
cdr3_nt: TGTGCCAGCAGTTTGAACAGGGGTAGGGGCACTGAAGCTTTCTTT
cdr3_aa: CASSLNRGRGTEAFF

d_call: TRBD1
j_call: TRBJ2-3
clone_size: few
v_call: TRBV5-1
cdr3_nt: TGCGCCAGCAGTGACCCGACAGGGGGCTTGAGAGATACGCAGTATTTT
cdr3_aa: CASSDPTGGLRDTQYF

d_call: TRBD2
j_call: TRBJ2-1
clone_size: few
v_call: TRBV5-1
cdr3_nt: TGCGCCAGCAGCTTGCTCCCTGCGGGAGAAAATGAGCAGTTCTTC
cdr3_aa: CASSLLPAGENEQFF

d_call: .
j_call: TRBJ1-2
clone_size: few
v_call: TRBV7-8
cdr3_nt: TGTGCCAGCAGCTTAGCGCGGGGGGCAGGGGCAGATGGCTACACCTTC
cdr3_aa: CASSLARGAGADGYTF